One and the same sample provided the 13 T cell receptor beta chains below, sequenced in a study of tumor-infiltrating lymphocytes in primary liver carcinoma. It was from 20-30 mg of unsorted bulk tissue that RNA and DNA were co-extracted. From approximately 0.5 ug of total RNA, TCR beta-specific cDNA was reverse-transcribed using a constant-region primer. Three rounds of nested multiplex PCR with slightly modified ARM-PCR produced TCR beta libraries. The first two PCR rounds, around 10 cycles each, used TRBV1-TRBV30 forward primers and a C-beta reverse primer. TCRdb reprocessed the multiplex PCR reads via MiXCR and lists one record per CDR3 protein. Here the sample spans some 190,000 distinct CDR3 sequences, approximately 86% being singletons. The sequenced sample was tumor tissue from primary liver carcinoma. The receptors here all came from a man aged 40-55 years with primary liver carcinoma and hepatitis B virus infection.

To note about this clonotype: The junction and the germline gene differ at one end; a read error may be behind it. This rearrangement joins TRBV6-6 to TRBJ2-7, with 9 bases matching TRBD2. The germline V gene encodes CDR1 MNHNY and CDR2 SVGAGI (reference sequence). This CDR3 has 15 residues. CDR3 nucleotides: TGTGTCAGCAGTCAGGTAGCGGGAGTGGTGAACGAGCAGTACTTC. Protein sequence: CVSSQVAGVVNEQYF.

This clonotype came up once. Relative to the germline gene, one junction end is altered; a read error may explain this. The J gene is TRBJ1-5, the V gene TRBV29-1; TRBD1 is a possible D gene (5 bases). This CDR3 comprises 12 residues. Germline V gives CDR1 SQVTM, CDR2 ANQGSEA. DNA of the CDR3: TGCAGCGTTGCTCAGGGAGAGCAGCGCCAGCATTTT. It is translated as CSVAQGEQRQHF.

This clonotype showed up many times. Given the absence of the conserved phenylalanine or tryptophan at the CDR3 end, a read error is likely. The CDR3 coding sequence is TGTGCCAGCAGCCAGCGTTACGAGGGGGAGCAGTACTCC. It is translated as CASSQRYEGEQYS. This rearrangement joins TRBV4-2 to TRBJ2-7; either TRBD1 or TRBD2 may supply D (5 bases each). The ends were cut back, 3 bases at V and 7 bases at J, with 13 bases in the middle. This CDR3 has 13 amino acids. Germline V lookup: CDR1 LGHNA, CDR2 YNFKEQ.

In the case of this clonotype: The DNA is omitted, as the CDR3 cannot be located on it reliably, and the CDR3 follows TCRdb's listing. The chain is built from TRBV10-3 and TRBJ1-2; TRBD1, the D gene given by the table, was not confirmed from the DNA. The V gene's germline CDR1 is ENHRY and CDR2 SYGVKD. The CDR3 adds up to 14 amino acids, both ends counted. The CDR3: CTISESSGDYGCTF.

This clonotype was detected once. A read error may produce the germline difference seen at one junction end. The chain carries TRBV6-1 and TRBJ2-7; tentatively, D is TRBD1 or TRBD2 (6 bases each). CDR1 and CDR2 (germline): MNHNS, SASEGT. The CDR3 sequence is 13 residues long. The CDR3 loop is CTSSVRGANKQYF. As DNA, the CDR3 is TGTACCAGCAGTGTGAGGGGGGCAAACAAGCAGTACTTT.

Notes on this clonotype: The CDR3 ends on some other residue instead of the conserved phenylalanine or tryptophan, so this is likely a read error. The chain recombines TRBV4-1 with TRBJ2-3, with 13 positions matching TRBD2. Germline V gene lookup returns CDR1 MGHRA and CDR2 YSYEKL. This CDR3 contains 16 residues. The CDR3 loop reads CTSSHGTSGTTDTQYS. As DNA, the CDR3 is TGCACGAGCAGCCACGGGACTAGCGGGACCACAGATACGCAGTATTCT.

Turning to this clonotype: Compared with germline, one end of the junction differs, possibly owing to a read error. The V call is TRBV6-1, the J call TRBJ1-5; 7 bases map to TRBD1. Per germline, CDR1 MNHNS and CDR2 SASEGT. CDR3 size: 13 residues. The CDR3 loop reads CASSDRDYQSQQF. The CDR3 nucleotides are TGTGCCAGCAGCGACAGGGACTATCAGTCCCAGCAATTT.

This clonotype qualifies as medium-sized. This chain joins TRBV12-3 or TRBV12-4 and TRBJ2-5; D remains unclear. This CDR3 has 14 residues. The ends were cut back, 1 base at V and 7 bases at J, with 13 bases in the middle. The chain's CDR3 is CASSLGTTSRTQYF. Written as DNA, the CDR3 is TGTGCCAGCAGTTTAGGAACCACCTCTCGGACCCAGTACTTC.

This clonotype appeared once. The gene calls are TRBV6-2 or TRBV6-3 and TRBJ2-5; 8 nucleotides agree with TRBD2. Per germline, CDR1 MNHEY and CDR2 SVGEGT. CDR3 length: 15 residues. V trimming: 6 bases; J trimming: 7 bases; junction bases outside the gene matches: 13. CDR3 loop: CASSSLLAGGATQYF. The CDR3, as DNA: TGTGCCAGCAGCTCCCTGCTAGCGGGCGGAGCGACCCAGTACTTC.

On this clonotype itself: One end of the junction does not line up with germline, which may come from a read error. The chain is built from TRBV29-1 and TRBJ1-1, with D maybe TRBD1 (5 bases). Germline V gene sequence: CDR1 SQVTM, CDR2 ANQGSEA. This CDR3 contains 12 residues. The CDR3 DNA reads TGCAACGTTGACGGGGGTACCAGGGAGACTTTCTTT. Amino acids: CNVDGGTRETFF.

Concerning this clonotype: A read error may account for a junction end that differs from germline. The chain is built from TRBV29-1 and TRBJ1-1; perhaps TRBD1 as D (6 bases). Germline CDR1 and CDR2: SQVTM and ANQGSEA. This CDR3 has 12 residues. The CDR3 coding sequence is TGCAGTGTTGACAGGATGAACACTGATGCTTTCTTT. Residues: CSVDRMNTDAFF.

In regard to this clonotype: Germline is not matched at one junction end, which may reflect a read error. J is TRBJ2-3 and V is TRBV4-1; tentatively, D is TRBD2 (5 bases). The CDR3 loop spans 18 amino acids. Looked up from germline, CDR1 is MGHRA and CDR2 is YSYEKL. In nucleotides, the CDR3 is TGCGCCAGCAGCCAAGATGGCAGCTTAGTCGCTAGCAGAGATACGCAGTATTTT. It specifies CASSQDGSLVASRDTQYF.

V and J are TRBV29-1 and TRBJ1-2; perhaps TRBD1 as D (5 bases). The CDR3 contains 12 residues. Germline CDR1 is SQVTM and CDR2 is ANQGSEA. The CDR3 loop reads CNALREGNGYTF. CDR3 sequence (DNA): TGCAACGCCCTCAGGGAGGGTAATGGCTACACCTTC.